This T cell receptor (beta chain) was observed in a study of cytomegalovirus exposure and HLA in healthy donors. Across the study: Unique TCRs numbering about 85 million, obtained from HLA-typed donors, made up an early data release.

Turning to this clone: Its target is not known.

Germline CDR1 is SGDLS and CDR2 is YYNGEE. The trim removed 3 bases at V and 5 bases at J, leaving 10 bases unmatched. The CDR3 consists of 15 residues. The PCR had 60 Vbeta and 13 Jbeta primers. Assay used: immunoSEQ multiplex PCR; TCRdb lists only in-frame clones, some missing. This sample has some 120,000 clones, with roughly 70% found just once. General study results and limits: As a later analysis revealed, the rate of TCR association differed by HLA locus, with DRB1 most and HLA-C fewest.

The J gene is TRBJ1-1, the V gene TRBV9; TRBD1 matches 7 bases. Specimen: PBMCs. The receptor's source is a woman aged 18-29 years in good health and CMV-seronegative. The CDR3 protein is CASSETGMAQTEAFF. The DNA of the CDR3 is TGTGCCAGCAGCGAGACAGGGATGGCGCAGACTGAAGCTTTCTTT. The full variable domain, rest sourced from reference TRBV9 and TRBJ1-1, is DSGVTQTPKHLITATGQRVTLRCSPRSGDLSVYWYQQSLDQGLQFLIQYYNGEERAKGNILERFSAQQFPDLHSELNLSSLELGDSALYFCASSETGMAQTEAFFGQGTRLTVV.